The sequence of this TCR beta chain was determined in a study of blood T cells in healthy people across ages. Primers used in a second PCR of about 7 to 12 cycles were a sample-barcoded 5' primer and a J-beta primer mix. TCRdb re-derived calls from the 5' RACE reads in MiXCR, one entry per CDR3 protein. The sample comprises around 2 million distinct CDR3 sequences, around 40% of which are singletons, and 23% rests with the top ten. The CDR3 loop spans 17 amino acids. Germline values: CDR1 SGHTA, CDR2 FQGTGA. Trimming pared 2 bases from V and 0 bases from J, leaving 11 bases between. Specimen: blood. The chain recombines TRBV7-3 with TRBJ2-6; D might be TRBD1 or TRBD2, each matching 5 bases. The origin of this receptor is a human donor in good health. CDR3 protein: CASSLEGLFSGANVLTF. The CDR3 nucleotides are TGTGCCAGCAGCTTAGAGGGGCTATTCTCTGGGGCCAACGTCCTGACTTTC.